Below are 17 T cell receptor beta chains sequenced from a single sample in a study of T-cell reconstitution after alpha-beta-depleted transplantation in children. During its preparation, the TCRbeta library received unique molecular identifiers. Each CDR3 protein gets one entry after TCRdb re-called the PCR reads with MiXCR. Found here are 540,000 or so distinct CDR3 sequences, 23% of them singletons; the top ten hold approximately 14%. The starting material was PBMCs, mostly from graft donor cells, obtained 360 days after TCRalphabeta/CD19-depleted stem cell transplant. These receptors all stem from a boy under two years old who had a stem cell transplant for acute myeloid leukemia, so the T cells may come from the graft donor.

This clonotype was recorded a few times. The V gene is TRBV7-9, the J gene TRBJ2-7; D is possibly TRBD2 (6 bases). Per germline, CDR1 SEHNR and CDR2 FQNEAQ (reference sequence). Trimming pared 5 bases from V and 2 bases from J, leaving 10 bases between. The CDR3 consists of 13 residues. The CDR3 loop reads CASSRGTTYEQYF. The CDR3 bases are TGTGCCAGCAGCCGGGGGACCACCTACGAGCAGTACTTC.

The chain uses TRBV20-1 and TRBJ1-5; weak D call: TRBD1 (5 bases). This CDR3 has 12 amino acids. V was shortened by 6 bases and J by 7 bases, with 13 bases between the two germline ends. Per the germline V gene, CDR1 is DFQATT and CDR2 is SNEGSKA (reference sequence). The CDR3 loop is CSAKGAGQPQHF. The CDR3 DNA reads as TGCAGTGCAAAAGGGGCAGGACAGCCCCAGCATTTT.

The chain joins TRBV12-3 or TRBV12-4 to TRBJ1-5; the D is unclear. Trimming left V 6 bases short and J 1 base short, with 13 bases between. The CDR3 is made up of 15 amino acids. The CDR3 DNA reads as TGTGCCAGCAGCTCGTCGGTGGCGAGCAATCAGCCCCAGCATTTT. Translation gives CASSSSVASNQPQHF.

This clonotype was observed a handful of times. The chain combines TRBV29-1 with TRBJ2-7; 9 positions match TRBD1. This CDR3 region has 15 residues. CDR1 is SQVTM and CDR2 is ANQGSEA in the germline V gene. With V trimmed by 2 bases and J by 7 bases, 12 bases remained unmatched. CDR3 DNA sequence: TGCAGCGTTGAATCTCCGGGACAGGGTAAATTAGAGCAGTACTTC. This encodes CSVESPGQGKLEQYF.

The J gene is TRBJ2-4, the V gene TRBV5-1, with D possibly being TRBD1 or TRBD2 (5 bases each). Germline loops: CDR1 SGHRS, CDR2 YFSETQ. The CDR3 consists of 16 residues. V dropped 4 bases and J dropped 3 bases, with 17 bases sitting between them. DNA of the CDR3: TGCGCCAGCAGCCCGGGACCTGGCAGGGACAAAAACATTCAGTACTTC. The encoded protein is CASSPGPGRDKNIQYF.

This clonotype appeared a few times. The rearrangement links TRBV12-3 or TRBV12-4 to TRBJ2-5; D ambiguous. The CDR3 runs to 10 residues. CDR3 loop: CGGDQETQYF. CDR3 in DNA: TGTGGGGGTGACCAAGAGACCCAGTACTTC.

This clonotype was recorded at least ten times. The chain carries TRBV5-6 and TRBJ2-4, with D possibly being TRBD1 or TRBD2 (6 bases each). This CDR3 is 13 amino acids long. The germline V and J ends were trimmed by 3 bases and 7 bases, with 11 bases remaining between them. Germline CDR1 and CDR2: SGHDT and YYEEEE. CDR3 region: CASSSRGANIQYF. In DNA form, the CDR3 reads TGTGCCAGCAGCTCGAGGGGGGCGAACATTCAGTACTTC.

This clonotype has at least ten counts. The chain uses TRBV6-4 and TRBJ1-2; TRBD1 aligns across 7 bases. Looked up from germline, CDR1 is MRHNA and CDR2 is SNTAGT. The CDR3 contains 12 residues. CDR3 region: CGPQGWFGGYTF. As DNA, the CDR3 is TGTGGACCACAGGGGTGGTTTGGTGGCTACACCTTC.

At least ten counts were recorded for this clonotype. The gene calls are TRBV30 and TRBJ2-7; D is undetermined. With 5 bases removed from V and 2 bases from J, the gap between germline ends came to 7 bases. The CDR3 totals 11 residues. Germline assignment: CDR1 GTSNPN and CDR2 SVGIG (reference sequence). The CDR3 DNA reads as TGTGCCTGGGGTACAACCTACGAGCAGTACTTC. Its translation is CAWGTTYEQYF.

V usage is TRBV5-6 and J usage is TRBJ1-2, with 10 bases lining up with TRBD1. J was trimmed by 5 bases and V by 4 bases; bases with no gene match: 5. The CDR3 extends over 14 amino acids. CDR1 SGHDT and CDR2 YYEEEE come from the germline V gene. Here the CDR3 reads CASSLGTGVYGYTF. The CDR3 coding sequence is TGTGCCAGCAGCCTCGGGACAGGGGTATATGGCTACACCTTC.

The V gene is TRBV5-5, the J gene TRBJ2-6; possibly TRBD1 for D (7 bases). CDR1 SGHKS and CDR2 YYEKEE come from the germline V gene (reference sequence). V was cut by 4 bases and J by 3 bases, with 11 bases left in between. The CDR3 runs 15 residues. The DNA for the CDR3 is TGTGCCAGCAGCCCGCAGGGGGGTGGGGCCAACGTCCTGACTTTC. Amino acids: CASSPQGGGANVLTF.

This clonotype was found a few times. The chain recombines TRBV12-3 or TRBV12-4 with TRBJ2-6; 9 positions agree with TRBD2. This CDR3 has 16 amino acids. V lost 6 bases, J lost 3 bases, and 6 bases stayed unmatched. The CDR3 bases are TGTGCCAGCAGAAGACTAGCGGCCTTTGGGGCCAACGTCCTGACTTTC. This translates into CASRRLAAFGANVLTF.

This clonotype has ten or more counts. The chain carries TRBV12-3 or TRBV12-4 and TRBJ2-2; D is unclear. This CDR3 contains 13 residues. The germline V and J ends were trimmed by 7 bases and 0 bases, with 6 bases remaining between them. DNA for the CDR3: TGTGCCAGCACACCCACGAACACCGGGGAGCTGTTTTTT. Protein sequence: CASTPTNTGELFF.

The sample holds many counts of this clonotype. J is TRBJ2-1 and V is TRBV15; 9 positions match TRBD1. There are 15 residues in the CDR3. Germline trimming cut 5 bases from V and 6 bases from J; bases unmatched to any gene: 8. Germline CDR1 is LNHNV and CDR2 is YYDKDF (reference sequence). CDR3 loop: CATSVYRGPGNEQFF. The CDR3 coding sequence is TGTGCCACCAGCGTCTACAGGGGGCCGGGCAATGAGCAGTTCTTC.

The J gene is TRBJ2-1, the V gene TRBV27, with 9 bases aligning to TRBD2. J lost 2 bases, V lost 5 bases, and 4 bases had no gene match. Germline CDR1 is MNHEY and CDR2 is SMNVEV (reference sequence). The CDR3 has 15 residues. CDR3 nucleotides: TGTGCCAGCAGTGCGCGGGGGGGGACCTACAATGAGCAGTTCTTC. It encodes CASSARGGTYNEQFF.

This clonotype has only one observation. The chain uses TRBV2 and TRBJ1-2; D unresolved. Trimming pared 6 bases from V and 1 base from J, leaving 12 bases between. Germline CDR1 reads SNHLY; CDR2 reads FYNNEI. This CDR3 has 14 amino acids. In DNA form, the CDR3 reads TGTGCCAGCAGAGGCCGAACCAATAACTATGGCTACACCTTC. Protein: CASRGRTNNYGYTF.

CDR3 nucleotides: TGTGCCATCAAGTCCTCCGGGACAGGGAACACTGAAGCTTTCTTT. It is translated as CAIKSSGTGNTEAFF. The J gene is TRBJ1-1, the V gene TRBV10-3; 8 positions match TRBD1. The J segment lost 1 base and the V segment lost 7 bases, leaving 8 bases of the junction unmatched. This CDR3 comprises 15 residues. Germline-derived CDR1 and CDR2 are ENHRY and SYGVKD.